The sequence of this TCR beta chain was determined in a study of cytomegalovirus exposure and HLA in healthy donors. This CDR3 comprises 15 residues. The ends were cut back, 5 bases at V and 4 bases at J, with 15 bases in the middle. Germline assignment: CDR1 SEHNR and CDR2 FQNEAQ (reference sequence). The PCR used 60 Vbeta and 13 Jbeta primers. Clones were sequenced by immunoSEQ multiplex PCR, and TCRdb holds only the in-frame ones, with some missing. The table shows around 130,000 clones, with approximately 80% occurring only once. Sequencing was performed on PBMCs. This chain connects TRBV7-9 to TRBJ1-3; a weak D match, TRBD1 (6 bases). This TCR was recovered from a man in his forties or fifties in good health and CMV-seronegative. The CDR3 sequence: CASSVAQGSGNTIYF. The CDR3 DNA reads TGTGCCAGCAGCGTTGCCCAGGGGTCCGGAAACACCATATATTTT.